The 30 T cell receptor beta chains in this list originate from one sample, sequenced in a study of blood T cells in healthy people across ages. Together with a sample-barcoded 5' primer, a J-beta primer mix was included in a second PCR lasting about 6 to 11 cycles. From the 5' RACE reads, TCRdb called clonotypes with MiXCR, one entry per CDR3 protein. The sample shows 500,000 to 700,000 distinct CDR3 sequences, about 30% of them seen only once. The sequenced sample was blood. The receptors shown here come from a woman of 80 years or more in good health.

In the case of this clonotype: A much larger clone lies a single base off, so this may be a read error. V and J are TRBV10-3 and TRBJ2-6; D might be TRBD1 (5 bases). The CDR3 is 16 residues long. Germline V gene data show CDR1 as ENHRY and CDR2 as SYGVKD. CDR3 DNA: TGTGCCGCGGCATCAGCCTTACCTTCTGGGGCCAACGTCCCGACTTTC. It is translated as CAAASALPSGANVPTF.

The chain has TRBV5-1 and TRBJ2-5; D is ambiguous. V was clipped by 0 bases and J by 6 bases, with 12 bases between them. The CDR3 consists of 14 residues. Germline CDR1 and CDR2: SGHRS and YFSETQ. Here the CDR3 reads CASSLERTGQTQYF. The CDR3 DNA is TGCGCCAGCAGCTTGGAACGTACCGGGCAGACCCAGTACTTC.

Ten or more counts support this clonotype. This chain uses TRBV30 with TRBJ2-5, with 9 positions matching TRBD1. Per the germline V gene, CDR1 is GTSNPN and CDR2 is SVGIG (reference sequence). CDR3 length: 15 residues. V trimming: 2 bases; J trimming: 5 bases; junction bases outside the gene matches: 9. CDR3 DNA sequence: TGTGCCTGGAGTTTAATGACAGGGGGTAGGGAGACCCAGTACTTC. The encoded protein is CAWSLMTGGRETQYF.

This clonotype occurred many times. The chain is built from TRBV7-9 and TRBJ1-4; no definite D call. The length of the CDR3 is 14 residues. Germline V gives CDR1 SEHNR, CDR2 FQNEAQ (reference sequence). Between the trimmed V and J ends, which lost 7 bases and 5 bases, there was a span of 14 bases. CDR3 residues: CASTTSGENEKLFF. Here the CDR3 DNA reads TGTGCCAGCACCACTTCCGGGGAGAATGAAAAACTGTTTTTT.

This clonotype has ten or more counts. The CDR3 nucleotides read TGTGCCAGCAGTGGGACTGGGACAGGGTACGGCTACACCTTC. This sequence encodes CASSGTGTGYGYTF. The J gene is TRBJ1-2, the V gene TRBV2, with TRBD1 matching over 9 bases. The V segment lost 4 bases and the J segment 8 bases; nucleotides outside the gene matches: 8. Germline V gene sequence: CDR1 SNHLY, CDR2 FYNNEI. The CDR3 is made up of 14 amino acids.

This clonotype showed up many times. The rearrangement joins TRBV2 to TRBJ2-3; D gene uncertain. This CDR3 has 14 amino acids. The ends were cut back, 1 base at V and 6 bases at J, with 11 bases in the middle. CDR1 SNHLY and CDR2 FYNNEI come from the germline V gene. The chain's CDR3 is CASSEGRNGDTQYF. The CDR3 DNA reads as TGTGCCAGCAGTGAAGGACGTAACGGGGATACGCAGTATTTT.

This clonotype was recorded at least ten times. The chain carries TRBV12-3 or TRBV12-4 and TRBJ2-4; 7 bases agree with TRBD1. The CDR3 consists of 15 residues. After removal of 1 base from V and 8 bases from J, the junction contained 8 bases not matched to a gene. In DNA, the CDR3 is TGTGCCAGCAGTTTAGGGACAGGTGTGTTGGACATTCAGTACTTC. Translation: CASSLGTGVLDIQYF.

This clonotype has ten or more counts. J is TRBJ2-1 and V is TRBV24-1; 9 bases are a match to TRBD2. The junction had 9 bases not matched to a gene; V was cut back by 10 bases and J by 6 bases. CDR3 size: 14 residues. Looked up from germline, CDR1 is KGHDR and CDR2 is SFDVKD. The CDR3 coding sequence is TGTGCCACACAACCGGGACTAGCAACCAATGAGCAGTTCTTC. This encodes CATQPGLATNEQFF.

The chain couples TRBV6-2 or TRBV6-3 to TRBJ2-1; 10 bases map to TRBD2. The V gene end was trimmed by 6 bases and the J gene end by 7 bases; junction bases not matched to a gene: 15. This CDR3 is 17 amino acids long. Germline CDR1 MNHEY, CDR2 SVGEGT. The CDR3 sequence: CASSPTRWASGRNEQFF. As DNA, the CDR3 is TGTGCCAGCAGCCCAACACGATGGGCTAGCGGGAGAAATGAGCAGTTCTTC.

As to this clonotype: At one end the junction does not follow the germline gene, possibly because of a read error. This sequence joins TRBV7-2 and TRBJ1-4; D is uncertain. The CDR3 is 16 residues long. Germline CDR1 is SGHTA and CDR2 is FQGNSA. This chain's CDR3 is CASSLDLGRTNEKRFF. The CDR3 nucleotides are TGTGCCAGCAGCCTAGACTTGGGTAGGACTAATGAAAAACGGTTTTTT.

CDR3: CASSDETGADAEYF. CDR3 nucleotides: TGTGCCAGCAGTGACGAAACGGGGGCAGATGCGGAGTATTTT. The chain is built from TRBV12-3 or TRBV12-4 and TRBJ2-3; D tentatively reads TRBD1 or TRBD2 (6 bases each). Trimming removed 5 bases from V and 13 bases from J, with 22 bases in between. The CDR3 extends over 14 amino acids.

This clonotype was found a few times. This chain uses TRBV6-2 or TRBV6-3 with TRBJ2-3; unclear D gene. V lost 10 bases to trimming and J lost 7 bases, with 15 bases between them. The CDR3 is made up of 12 amino acids. CDR1 is MNHEY and CDR2 is SVGEGT in the germline V gene. The CDR3 DNA reads as TGTGCCAACAGCCCGTCAGGTAATACGCAGTATTTT. It translates to CANSPSGNTQYF.

The table lists this clonotype with a few counts. This chain joins TRBV7-9 and TRBJ1-1, with 8 bases matching TRBD1. The V and J ends lost 5 bases and 12 bases, in that order; junction bases with no gene match: 5. CDR1 and CDR2 (germline): SEHNR, FQNEAQ (reference sequence). The length of the CDR3 is 11 residues. CDR3 nucleotide sequence: TGTGCCAGCAGCCTCGACAGGGGAACTTTCTTT. This codes for CASSLDRGTFF. Looking up the rest from reference TRBV7-9 and TRBJ1-1 gives the full variable domain: DTGVSQNPRHKITKRGQNVTFRCDPISEHNRLYWYRQTLGQGPEFLTYFQNEAQLEKSRLLSDRFSAERPKGSFSTLEIQRTEQGDSAMYLCASSLDRGTFFGQGTRLTVV.

In its sample, this clonotype was seen many times. V is TRBV12-3 or TRBV12-4 and J is TRBJ1-2, with D possibly matching TRBD1 (5 bases). The length of the CDR3 is 14 residues. Trimming took off 2 bases at V and 8 bases at J, with 15 bases between the two ends. The CDR3 sequence is CASSLSWDVGGYTF. The CDR3 region has the DNA TGTGCCAGCAGTTTATCCTGGGACGTAGGGGGCTACACCTTC.

In its sample, this clonotype was seen many times. J is TRBJ2-1 and V is TRBV24-1, with no clear D. V lost 3 bases, J lost 1 base, and 9 bases lay in between. Germline V lookup: CDR1 KGHDR, CDR2 SFDVKD. This CDR3 has 15 amino acids. CDR3 amino acids: CATSDPRVSYNEQFF. Written as DNA, the CDR3 is TGTGCCACCAGTGATCCCCGGGTTTCCTACAATGAGCAGTTCTTC.

This chain joins TRBV20-1 and TRBJ1-6; 7 positions agree with TRBD1. CDR1 and CDR2 (germline): DFQATT, SNEGSKA (reference sequence). The V segment lost 0 bases and the J segment 5 bases; nucleotides outside the gene matches: 7. The CDR3 runs to 16 residues. The CDR3 sequence: CSARDFRGNDNSPLHF. CDR3 coding DNA: TGCAGTGCTAGAGATTTCAGGGGGAACGATAATTCACCCCTCCACTTT.

This clonotype occurred many times. The rearrangement links TRBV6-2 or TRBV6-3 to TRBJ2-1; D might be TRBD1 (5 bases). The V gene's germline CDR1 is MNHEY and CDR2 SVGEGT. Trimming removed 0 bases at V and 6 bases at J, with 18 bases between. The CDR3 has 17 residues. The CDR3 nucleotides read TGTGCCAGCAGTTACTCTCCAAGGTCCCGGACATCCAATGAGCAGTTCTTC. Protein product: CASSYSPRSRTSNEQFF.

This clonotype was picked up many times. This chain links TRBV5-1 with TRBJ2-3; perhaps TRBD2 as D (5 bases). V lost 0 bases and J 3 bases, leaving 11 bases between the germline ends. Germline CDR1 is SGHRS and CDR2 is YFSETQ. This CDR3 contains 15 residues. The CDR3 loop is CASSLVVGETDTQYF. DNA of the CDR3: TGCGCCAGCAGCTTGGTAGTTGGGGAGACAGATACGCAGTATTTT.

This clonotype was counted only a few times. The V and J genes are TRBV20-1 and TRBJ1-1; a weak D match, TRBD1 (6 bases). There are 14 residues in the CDR3. Trimming pared 4 bases from V and 5 bases from J, leaving 17 bases between. CDR1 and CDR2 from the germline V gene are DFQATT and SNEGSKA (reference sequence). CDR3 protein: CSATQGMRETEAFF. The DNA of the CDR3 is TGCAGTGCTACACAGGGTATGAGAGAGACTGAAGCTTTCTTT.

This clonotype was seen repeatedly, ten times or more. This sequence joins TRBV9 and TRBJ2-1, with D perhaps TRBD2 (7 bases). Trimming shortened V by 0 bases and J by 10 bases, and 23 bases separated the two germline ends. Germline assignment: CDR1 SGDLS and CDR2 YYNGEE. The length of the CDR3 is 17 residues. The CDR3 DNA sequence: TGTGCCAGCAGCGTAGACCCTGGCGGGGGCCTGAGGGGGGAGCAGTTCTTC. It translates to CASSVDPGGGLRGEQFF.

The chain couples TRBV7-2 to TRBJ2-3; D may correspond to TRBD1 or TRBD2 (6 bases each). The CDR3 length is 15 residues. Trimming pared 0 bases from V and 8 bases from J, leaving 15 bases between. Germline lookup yields CDR1 SGHTA and CDR2 FQGNSA. CDR3 sequence: CASSLAGGNAGTQYF. CDR3 nucleotides: TGTGCCAGCAGCTTAGCGGGGGGCAACGCAGGTACGCAGTATTTT.

A few counts support this clonotype. V usage is TRBV20-1 and J usage is TRBJ2-3; D is possibly TRBD1 (6 bases). The CDR3 has 18 residues. Germline CDR1 is DFQATT and CDR2 is SNEGSKA (reference sequence). Trimming left V 1 base short and J 0 bases short, with 20 bases between. The CDR3: CSARGNRAMGSSTDTQYF. CDR3 coding DNA: TGCAGTGCTAGAGGAAACAGGGCTATGGGGTCTAGCACAGATACGCAGTATTTT.

V and J are TRBV5-1 and TRBJ2-7; D is possibly TRBD1 (5 bases). The CDR3 is 15 amino acids. Germline values: CDR1 SGHRS, CDR2 YFSETQ. The V and J ends lost 0 bases and 0 bases respectively, with 10 bases between them. CDR3 nucleotides: TGCGCCAGCAGCTTGGAGGCAGGGTTCTCCTACGAGCAGTACTTC. Amino acid sequence: CASSLEAGFSYEQYF.

This clonotype was counted at least ten times. Written as DNA, the CDR3 is TGCGCCAGCAGCTTGAAGGGACGGGATTCACCCCTCCACTTT. Protein: CASSLKGRDSPLHF. V usage is TRBV5-1 and J usage is TRBJ1-6; D is perhaps TRBD1 (5 bases). V lost 1 base and J 8 bases, leaving 10 bases between the germline ends. The CDR3 has 14 residues. Germline CDR1 reads SGHRS; CDR2 reads YFSETQ. Variable domain in full (rest from reference TRBV5-1 and TRBJ1-6): KAGVTQTPRYLIKTRGQQVTLSCSPISGHRSVSWYQQTPGQGLQFLFEYFSETQRNKGNFPGRFSGRQFSNSRSEMNVSTLELGDSALYLCASSLKGRDSPLHFGNGTRLTVT.

A remark on this clonotype: Given a much more abundant clone one base away, this may be a read error. J is TRBJ2-7 and V is TRBV18, with 9 bases fitting TRBD1. The junction had 9 bases not matched to a gene; V was cut back by 5 bases and J by 4 bases. The CDR3 runs to 15 residues. Looked up from germline, CDR1 is KGHSH and CDR2 is LQKENI. The CDR3 protein is CASSSRQGGMYEQYF. CDR3 bases: TGTGCCAGCTCATCCAGACAGGGGGGTATGTACGAGCAGTACTTC. Variable domain in full (rest from reference TRBV18 and TRBJ2-7): NAGVMQNPRHLVRRRGQEARLRCSPMKGHSHVYWYRQLPEEGLKFMVYLQKENIIDESGMPKERFSAEFPKEGPSILRIQQVVRGDSAAYFCASSSRQGGMYEQYFGPGTRLTVT.

The chain has TRBV6-2 or TRBV6-3 and TRBJ2-7; 8 bases line up with TRBD2. The end of the DNA aligns better with TRBJ2-5, so the J call may be wrong. CDR1 is MNHEY, CDR2 SVGEGT, per germline. The CDR3 has 15 amino acids. CDR3 protein: CASSCDKVRGGTQYF. The CDR3 DNA reads as TGTGCCAGCAGTTGCGACAAAGTCCGGGGGGGGACCCAGTACTTC.

The chain employs TRBV24-1 and TRBJ1-5; no clear D gene. In germline, CDR1 is KGHDR, CDR2 SFDVKD. V dropped 5 bases and J dropped 0 bases, with 13 bases sitting between them. The CDR3 extends over 16 amino acids. DNA of the CDR3: TGTGCCACCAGTGGTCCCGGGCCGAATAGCAATCAGCCCCAGCATTTT. This gives the protein CATSGPGPNSNQPQHF.

This clonotype was observed many times. This chain joins TRBV5-1 and TRBJ2-1; a weak D match, TRBD2 (7 bases). Trimming removed 9 bases at V and 9 bases at J, with 28 bases between. The CDR3 runs to 16 residues. CDR1 and CDR2 (germline): SGHRS, YFSETQ. DNA for the CDR3: TGCGCCACCCGGAAGGGGGGGGTCCCCAAAGGGGTTGAGCAGTTCTTC. Protein: CATRKGGVPKGVEQFF.

The chain employs TRBV20-1 and TRBJ2-1; 8 positions agree with TRBD1. V dropped 2 bases and J dropped 6; count of bases not matched to a gene: 3. Germline values: CDR1 DFQATT, CDR2 SNEGSKA (reference sequence). This CDR3 spans 13 amino acids. CDR3 in amino acids: CSARRDRTNEQFF. The CDR3 DNA reads as TGCAGTGCTAGACGGGACAGGACCAATGAGCAGTTCTTC.

On this clonotype itself: A junction end diverges from the germline sequence, so it may reflect a read error. The gene calls are TRBV20-1 and TRBJ2-5; the match to TRBD1 covers 9 bases. In germline, CDR1 is DFQATT, CDR2 SNEGSKA (reference sequence). CDR3 size: 13 residues. The CDR3 nucleotides are TGCAGTGCGGGGGACAGGGCCGGAGAGGCCCAGTACTTC. Translating gives CSAGDRAGEAQYF.